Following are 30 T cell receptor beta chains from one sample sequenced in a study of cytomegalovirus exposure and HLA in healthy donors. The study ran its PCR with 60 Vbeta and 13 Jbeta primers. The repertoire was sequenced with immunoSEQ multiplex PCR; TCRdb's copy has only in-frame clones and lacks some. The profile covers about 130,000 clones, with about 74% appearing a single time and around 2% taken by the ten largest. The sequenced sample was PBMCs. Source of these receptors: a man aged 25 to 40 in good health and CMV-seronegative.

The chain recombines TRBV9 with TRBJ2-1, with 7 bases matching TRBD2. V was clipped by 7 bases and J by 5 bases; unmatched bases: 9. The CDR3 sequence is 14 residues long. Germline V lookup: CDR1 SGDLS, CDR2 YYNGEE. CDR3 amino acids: CASGRGAPNNEQFF. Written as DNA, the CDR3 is TGTGCCAGCGGGAGGGGAGCTCCTAACAATGAGCAGTTCTTC. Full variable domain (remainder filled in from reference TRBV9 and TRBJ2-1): DSGVTQTPKHLITATGQRVTLRCSPRSGDLSVYWYQQSLDQGLQFLIQYYNGEERAKGNILERFSAQQFPDLHSELNLSSLELGDSALYFCASGRGAPNNEQFFGPGTRLTVL.

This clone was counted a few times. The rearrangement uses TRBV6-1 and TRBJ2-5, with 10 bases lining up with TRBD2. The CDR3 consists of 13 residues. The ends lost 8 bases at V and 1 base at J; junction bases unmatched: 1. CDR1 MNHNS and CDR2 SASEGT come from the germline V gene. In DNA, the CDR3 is TGTGCCAGCGGACTAGCGGCCCAAGAGACCCAGTACTTC. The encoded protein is CASGLAAQETQYF.

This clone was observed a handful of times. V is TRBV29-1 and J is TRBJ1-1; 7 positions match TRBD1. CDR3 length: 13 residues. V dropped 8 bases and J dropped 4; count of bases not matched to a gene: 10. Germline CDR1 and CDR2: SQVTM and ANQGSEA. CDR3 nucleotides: TGCAGCACCCGAAGGCAGGGGGGCACTGAAGCTTTCTTT. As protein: CSTRRQGGTEAFF.

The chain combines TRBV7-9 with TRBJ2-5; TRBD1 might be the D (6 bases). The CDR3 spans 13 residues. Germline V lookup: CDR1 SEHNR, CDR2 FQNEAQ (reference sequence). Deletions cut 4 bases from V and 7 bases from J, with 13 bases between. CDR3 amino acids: CASSSQVRGTQYF. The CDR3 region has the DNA TGTGCCAGCAGCTCTCAAGTCAGGGGGACCCAGTACTTC.

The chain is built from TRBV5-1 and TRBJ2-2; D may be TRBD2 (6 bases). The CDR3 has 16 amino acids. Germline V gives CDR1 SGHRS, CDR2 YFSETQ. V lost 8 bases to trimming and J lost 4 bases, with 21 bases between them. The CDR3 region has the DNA TGCGCCAGTACCTCTTTTAGGAGGGGCGTCACCGGGGAGCTGTTTTTT. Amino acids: CASTSFRRGVTGELFF.

CDR3 sequence (DNA): TGTGCCTGGGGTCACCGGGACAGGGCTTTCTTT. It encodes CAWGHRDRAFF. The chain uses TRBV30 and TRBJ1-1, with 8 nucleotides matching TRBD1. Germline V gene sequence: CDR1 GTSNPN, CDR2 SVGIG (reference sequence). Trimming cost V 5 bases and J 11 bases; bases outside gene matches: 7. This CDR3 region has 11 residues.

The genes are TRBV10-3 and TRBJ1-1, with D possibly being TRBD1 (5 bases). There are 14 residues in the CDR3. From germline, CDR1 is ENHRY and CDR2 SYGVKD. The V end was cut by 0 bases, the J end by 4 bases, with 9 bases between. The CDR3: CAISESRGGTEAFF. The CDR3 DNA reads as TGTGCCATCAGTGAGTCGCGGGGGGGCACTGAAGCTTTCTTT.

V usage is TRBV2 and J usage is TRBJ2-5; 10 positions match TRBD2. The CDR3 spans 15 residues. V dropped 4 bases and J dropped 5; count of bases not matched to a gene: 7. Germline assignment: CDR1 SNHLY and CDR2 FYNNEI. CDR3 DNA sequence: TGTGCCAGCAGTGGGACTAGCGGAAGAGGGGAGACCCAGTACTTC. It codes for CASSGTSGRGETQYF.

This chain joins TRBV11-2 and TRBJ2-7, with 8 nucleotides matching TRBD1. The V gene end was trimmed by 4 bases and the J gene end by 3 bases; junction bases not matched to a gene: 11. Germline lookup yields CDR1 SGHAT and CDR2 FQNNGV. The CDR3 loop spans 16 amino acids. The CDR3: CASSSRDRDRSYEQYF. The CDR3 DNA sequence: TGTGCCAGCAGCTCCAGAGACCGGGACAGGAGCTACGAGCAGTACTTC. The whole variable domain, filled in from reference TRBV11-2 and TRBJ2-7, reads EAGVAQSPRYKIIEKRQSVAFWCNPISGHATLYWYQQILGQGPKLLIQFQNNGVVDDSQLPKDRFSAERLKGVDSTLKIQPAKLEDSAVYLCASSSRDRDRSYEQYFGPGTRLTVT.

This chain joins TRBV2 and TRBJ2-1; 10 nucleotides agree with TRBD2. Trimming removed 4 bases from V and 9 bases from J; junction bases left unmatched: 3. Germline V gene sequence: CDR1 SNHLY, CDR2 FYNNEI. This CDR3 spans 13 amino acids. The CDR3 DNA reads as TGTGCCAGCAGTGGAAGCGGGAGGGGTGAGCAGTTCTTC. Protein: CASSGSGRGEQFF.

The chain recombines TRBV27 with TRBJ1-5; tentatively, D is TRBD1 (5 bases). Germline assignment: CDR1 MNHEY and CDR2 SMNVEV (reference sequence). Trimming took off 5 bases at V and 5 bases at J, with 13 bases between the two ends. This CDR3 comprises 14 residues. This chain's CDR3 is CASSNSAGYQPQHF. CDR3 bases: TGTGCCAGCAGTAATTCGGCAGGGTATCAGCCCCAGCATTTT.

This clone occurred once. DNA of the CDR3: TGTGCCACCAGCCCGCAGAGCGATCAGCCCCAGCATTTT. It specifies CATSPQSDQPQHF. The rearrangement joins TRBV15 to TRBJ1-5, with unresolved D. Germline V CDR1 and CDR2: LNHNV, YYDKDF (reference sequence). This CDR3 comprises 13 residues. Trimming took off 5 bases at V and 5 bases at J, with 10 bases between the two ends.

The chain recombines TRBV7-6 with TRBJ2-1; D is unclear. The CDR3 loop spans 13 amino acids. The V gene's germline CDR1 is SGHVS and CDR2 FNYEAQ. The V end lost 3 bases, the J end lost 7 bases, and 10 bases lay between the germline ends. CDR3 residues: CASSFQVGNEQFF. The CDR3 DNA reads TGTGCCAGCAGCTTTCAGGTTGGTAATGAGCAGTTCTTC.

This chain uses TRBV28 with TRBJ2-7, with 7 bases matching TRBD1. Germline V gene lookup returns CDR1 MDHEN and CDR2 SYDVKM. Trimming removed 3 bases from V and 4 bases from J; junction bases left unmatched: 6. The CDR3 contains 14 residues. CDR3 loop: CASSLGQTTYEQYF. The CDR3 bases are TGTGCCAGCAGTTTGGGACAGACGACTTACGAGCAGTACTTC.

The CDR3 reads CASSHPKGTGVYEQYF. CDR3 DNA: TGTGCCAGCAGCCACCCAAAGGGGACAGGGGTTTACGAGCAGTACTTC. V is TRBV5-5 and J is TRBJ2-7, with 10 bases aligning to TRBD1. Germline lookup yields CDR1 SGHKS and CDR2 YYEKEE (reference sequence). The length of the CDR3 is 16 residues. Germline trimming cut 4 bases from V and 4 bases from J; bases unmatched to any gene: 11. The variable domain in full, completed from reference TRBV5-5 and TRBJ2-7, reads DAGVTQSPTHLIKTRGQQVTLRCSPISGHKSVSWYQQVLGQGPQFIFQYYEKEERGRGNFPDRFSARQFPNYSSELNVNALLLGDSALYLCASSHPKGTGVYEQYFGPGTRLTVT.

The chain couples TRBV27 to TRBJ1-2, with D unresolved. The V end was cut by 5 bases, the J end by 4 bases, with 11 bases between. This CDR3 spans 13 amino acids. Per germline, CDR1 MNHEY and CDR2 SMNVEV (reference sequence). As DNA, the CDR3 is TGTGCCAGCAGTCTTCATGGGCCCTATGGCTACACCTTC. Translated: CASSLHGPYGYTF.

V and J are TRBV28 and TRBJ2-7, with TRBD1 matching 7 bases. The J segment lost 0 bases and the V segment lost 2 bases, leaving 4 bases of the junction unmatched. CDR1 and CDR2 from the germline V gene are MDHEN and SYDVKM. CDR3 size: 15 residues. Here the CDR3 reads CASSLRQGVSYEQYF. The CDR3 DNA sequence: TGTGCCAGCAGTTTAAGACAGGGCGTCTCCTACGAGCAGTACTTC.

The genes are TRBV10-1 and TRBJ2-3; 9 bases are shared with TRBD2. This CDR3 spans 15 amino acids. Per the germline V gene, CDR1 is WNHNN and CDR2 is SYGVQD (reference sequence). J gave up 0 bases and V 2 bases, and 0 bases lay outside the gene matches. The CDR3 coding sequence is TGCGCCAGCAGTGAGGCGGGAGGGAGCACAGATACGCAGTATTTT. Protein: CASSEAGGSTDTQYF.

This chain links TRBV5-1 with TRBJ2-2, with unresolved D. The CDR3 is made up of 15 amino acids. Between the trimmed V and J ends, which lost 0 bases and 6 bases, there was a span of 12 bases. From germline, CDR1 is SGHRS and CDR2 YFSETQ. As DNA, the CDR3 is TGCGCCAGCAGCTTGGACCCAGTTTTGGCCGGGGAGCTGTTTTTT. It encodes CASSLDPVLAGELFF.

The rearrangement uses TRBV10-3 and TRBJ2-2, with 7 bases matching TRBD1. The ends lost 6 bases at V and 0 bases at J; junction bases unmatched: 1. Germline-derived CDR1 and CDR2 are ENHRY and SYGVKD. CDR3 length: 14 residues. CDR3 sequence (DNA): TGTGCCATCAGGGGGACAGCGAACACCGGGGAGCTGTTTTTT. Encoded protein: CAIRGTANTGELFF.

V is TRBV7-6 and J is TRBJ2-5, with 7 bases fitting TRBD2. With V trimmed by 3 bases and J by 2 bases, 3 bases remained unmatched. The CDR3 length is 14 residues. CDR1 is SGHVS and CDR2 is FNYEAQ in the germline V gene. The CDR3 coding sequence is TGTGCCAGCAGCTTGGGACTACTGCAAGAGACCCAGTACTTC. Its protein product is CASSLGLLQETQYF.

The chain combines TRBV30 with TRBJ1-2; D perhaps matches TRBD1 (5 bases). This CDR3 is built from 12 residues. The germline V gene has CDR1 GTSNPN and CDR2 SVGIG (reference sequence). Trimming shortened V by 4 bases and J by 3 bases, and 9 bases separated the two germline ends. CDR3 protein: CAWNPGDYGYTF. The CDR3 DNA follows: TGTGCCTGGAATCCGGGGGACTATGGCTACACCTTC.

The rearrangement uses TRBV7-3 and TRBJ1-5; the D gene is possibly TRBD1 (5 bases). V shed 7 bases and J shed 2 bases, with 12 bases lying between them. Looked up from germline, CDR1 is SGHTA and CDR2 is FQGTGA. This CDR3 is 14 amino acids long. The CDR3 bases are TGTGCCAGCATACGGGGGATGGGCAATCAGCCCCAGCATTTT. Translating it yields CASIRGMGNQPQHF.

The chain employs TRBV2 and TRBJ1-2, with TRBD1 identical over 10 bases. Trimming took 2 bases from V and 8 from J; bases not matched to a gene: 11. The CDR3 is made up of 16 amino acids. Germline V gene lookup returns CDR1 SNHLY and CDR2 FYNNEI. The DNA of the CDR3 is TGTGCCAGCAGTGAATCGTGGGCGACAGGGGGCGGCGGCTACACCTTC. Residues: CASSESWATGGGGYTF.

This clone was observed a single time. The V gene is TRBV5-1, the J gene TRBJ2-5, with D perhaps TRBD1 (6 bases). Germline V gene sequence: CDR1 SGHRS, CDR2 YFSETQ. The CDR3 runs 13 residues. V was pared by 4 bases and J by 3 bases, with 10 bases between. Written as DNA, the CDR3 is TGCGCCAGCAGCATTTCAGGGGAAGAGACCCAGTACTTC. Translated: CASSISGEETQYF.

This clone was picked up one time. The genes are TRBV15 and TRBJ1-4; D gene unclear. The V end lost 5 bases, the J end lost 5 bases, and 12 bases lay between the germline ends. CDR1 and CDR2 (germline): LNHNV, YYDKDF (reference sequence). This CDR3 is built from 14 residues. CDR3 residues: CATSDGLQNEKLFF. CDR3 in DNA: TGTGCCACCAGCGACGGTTTACAGAATGAAAAACTGTTTTTT.

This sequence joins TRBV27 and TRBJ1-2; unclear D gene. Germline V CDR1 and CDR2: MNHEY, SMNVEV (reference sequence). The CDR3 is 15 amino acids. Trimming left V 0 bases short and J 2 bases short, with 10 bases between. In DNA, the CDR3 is TGTGCCAGCAGTTTATCGATACAGACAAACTATGGCTACACCTTC. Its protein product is CASSLSIQTNYGYTF.

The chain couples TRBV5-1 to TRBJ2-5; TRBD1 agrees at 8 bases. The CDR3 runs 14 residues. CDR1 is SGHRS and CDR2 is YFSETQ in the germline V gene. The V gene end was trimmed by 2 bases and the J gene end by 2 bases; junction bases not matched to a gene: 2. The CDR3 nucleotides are TGCGCCAGCAGCTTTGGGACAGGTCAAGAGACCCAGTACTTC. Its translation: CASSFGTGQETQYF.

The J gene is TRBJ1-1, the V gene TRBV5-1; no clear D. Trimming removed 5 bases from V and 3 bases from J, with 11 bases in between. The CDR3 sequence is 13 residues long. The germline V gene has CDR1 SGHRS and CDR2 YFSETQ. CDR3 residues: CASRAGLDTEAFF. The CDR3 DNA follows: TGCGCCAGCAGGGCGGGGTTGGACACTGAAGCTTTCTTT.

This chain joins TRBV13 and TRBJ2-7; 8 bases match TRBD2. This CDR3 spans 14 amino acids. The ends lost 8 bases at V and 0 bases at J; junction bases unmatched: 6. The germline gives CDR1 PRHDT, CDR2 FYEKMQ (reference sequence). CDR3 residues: CASGHLAGSYEQYF. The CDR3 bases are TGTGCCAGCGGCCACCTAGCGGGCTCCTACGAGCAGTACTTC.